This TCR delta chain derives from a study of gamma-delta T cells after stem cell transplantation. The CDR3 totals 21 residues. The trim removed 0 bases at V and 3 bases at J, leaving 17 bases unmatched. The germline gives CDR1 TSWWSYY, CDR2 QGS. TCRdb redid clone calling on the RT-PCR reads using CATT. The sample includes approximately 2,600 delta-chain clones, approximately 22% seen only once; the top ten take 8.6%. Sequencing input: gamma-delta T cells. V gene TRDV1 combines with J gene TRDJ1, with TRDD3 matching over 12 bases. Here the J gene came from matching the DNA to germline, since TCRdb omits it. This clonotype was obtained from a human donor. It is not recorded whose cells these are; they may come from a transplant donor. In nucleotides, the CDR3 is TGTGCTCTTGGGGAACTAACCCCCATACGAAACTGGGGGATACTCCCCGATAAACTCATCTTT. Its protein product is CALGELTPIRNWGILPDKLIF.